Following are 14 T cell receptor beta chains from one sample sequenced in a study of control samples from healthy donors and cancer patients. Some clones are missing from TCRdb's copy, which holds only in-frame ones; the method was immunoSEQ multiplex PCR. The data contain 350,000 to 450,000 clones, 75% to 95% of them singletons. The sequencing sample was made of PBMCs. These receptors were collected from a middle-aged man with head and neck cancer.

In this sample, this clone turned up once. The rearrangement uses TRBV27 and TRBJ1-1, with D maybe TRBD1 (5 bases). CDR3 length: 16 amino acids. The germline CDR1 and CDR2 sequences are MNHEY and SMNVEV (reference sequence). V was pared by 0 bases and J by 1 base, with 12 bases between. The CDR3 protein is CASSLSGTAKNTEAFF. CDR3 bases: TGTGCCAGCAGTTTATCGGGGACGGCTAAGAACACTGAAGCTTTCTTT.

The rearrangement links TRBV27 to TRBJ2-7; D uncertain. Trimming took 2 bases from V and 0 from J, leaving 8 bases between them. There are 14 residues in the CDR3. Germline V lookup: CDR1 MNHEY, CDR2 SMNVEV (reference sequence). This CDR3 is CASSLAQNSYEQYF. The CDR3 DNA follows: TGTGCCAGCAGTTTAGCGCAGAACTCCTACGAGCAGTACTTC.

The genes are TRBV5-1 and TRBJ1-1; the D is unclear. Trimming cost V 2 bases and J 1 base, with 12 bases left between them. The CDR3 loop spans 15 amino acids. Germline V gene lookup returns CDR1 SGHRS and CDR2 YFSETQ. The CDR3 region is CASSFTRAGNTEAFF. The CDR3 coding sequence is TGCGCCAGCAGCTTTACTAGGGCGGGGAACACTGAAGCTTTCTTT.

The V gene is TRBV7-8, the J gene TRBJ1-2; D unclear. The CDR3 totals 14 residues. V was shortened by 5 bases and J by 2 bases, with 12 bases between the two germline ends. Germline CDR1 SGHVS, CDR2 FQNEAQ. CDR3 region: CASSLALDNYGYTF. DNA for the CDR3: TGTGCCAGCAGCCTCGCCTTGGACAACTATGGCTACACCTTC. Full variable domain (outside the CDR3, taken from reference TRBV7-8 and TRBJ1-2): GAGVSQSPRYKVAKRGQDVALRCDPISGHVSLFWYQQALGQGPEFLTYFQNEAQLDKSGLPSDRFFAERPEGSVSTLKIQRTQQEDSAVYLCASSLALDNYGYTFGSGTRLTVV.

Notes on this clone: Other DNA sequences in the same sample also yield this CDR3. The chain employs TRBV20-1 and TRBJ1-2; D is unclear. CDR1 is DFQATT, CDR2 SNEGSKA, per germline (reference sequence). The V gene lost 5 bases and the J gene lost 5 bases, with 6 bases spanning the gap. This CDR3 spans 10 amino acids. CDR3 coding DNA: TGCAGTGCTCGGAGATATGGCTACACCTTC. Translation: CSARRYGYTF.

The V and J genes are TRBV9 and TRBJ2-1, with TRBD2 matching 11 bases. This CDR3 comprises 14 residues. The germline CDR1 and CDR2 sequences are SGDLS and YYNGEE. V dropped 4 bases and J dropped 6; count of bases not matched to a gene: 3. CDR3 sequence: CASSFSGGANEQFF. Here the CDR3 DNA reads TGTGCCAGCAGCTTTAGCGGGGGGGCCAATGAGCAGTTCTTC.

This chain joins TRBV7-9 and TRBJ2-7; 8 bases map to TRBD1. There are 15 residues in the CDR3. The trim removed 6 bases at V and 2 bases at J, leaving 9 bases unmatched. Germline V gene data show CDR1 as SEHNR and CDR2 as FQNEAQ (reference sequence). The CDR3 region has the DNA TGTGCCAGCAGTGACCCAGGGGGCTTTCCCTACGAGCAGTACTTC. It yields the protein CASSDPGGFPYEQYF.

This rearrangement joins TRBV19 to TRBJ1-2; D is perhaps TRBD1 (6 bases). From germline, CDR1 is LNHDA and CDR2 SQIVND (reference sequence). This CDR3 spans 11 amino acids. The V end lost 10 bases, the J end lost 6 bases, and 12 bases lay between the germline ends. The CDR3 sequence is CAILQGHGYTF. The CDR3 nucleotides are TGTGCCATTCTACAGGGCCATGGCTACACCTTC. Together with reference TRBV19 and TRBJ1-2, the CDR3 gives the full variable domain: DGGITQSPKYLFRKEGQNVTLSCEQNLNHDAMYWYRQDPGQGLRLIYYSQIVNDFQKGDIAEGYSVSREKKESFPLTVTSAQKNPTAFYLCAILQGHGYTFGSGTRLTVV.

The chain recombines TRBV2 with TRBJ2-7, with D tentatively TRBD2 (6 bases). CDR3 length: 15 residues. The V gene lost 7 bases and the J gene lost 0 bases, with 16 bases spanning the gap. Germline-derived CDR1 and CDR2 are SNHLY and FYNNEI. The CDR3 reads CASKKGLAISYEQYF. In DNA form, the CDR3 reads TGTGCCAGCAAGAAGGGCCTAGCGATCTCCTACGAGCAGTACTTC.

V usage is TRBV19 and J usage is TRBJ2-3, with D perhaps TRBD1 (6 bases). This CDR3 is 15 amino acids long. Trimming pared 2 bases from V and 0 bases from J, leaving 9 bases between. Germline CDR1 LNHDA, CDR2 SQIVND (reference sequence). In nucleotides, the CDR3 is TGTGCCAGTAGTATAACTAGGGGGAGCACAGATACGCAGTATTTT. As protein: CASSITRGSTDTQYF.

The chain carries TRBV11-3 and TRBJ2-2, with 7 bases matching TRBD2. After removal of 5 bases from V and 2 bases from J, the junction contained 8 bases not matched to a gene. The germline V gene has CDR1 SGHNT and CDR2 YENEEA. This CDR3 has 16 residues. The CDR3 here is CASSLGRGFNTGELFF. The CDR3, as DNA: TGTGCCAGCAGCCTGGGGAGGGGCTTTAACACCGGGGAGCTGTTTTTT. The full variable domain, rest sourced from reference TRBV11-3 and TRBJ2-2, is EAGVVQSPRYKIIEKKQPVAFWCNPISGHNTLYWYLQNLGQGPELLIRYENEEAVDDSQLPKDRFSAERLKGVDSTLKIQPAELGDSAVYLCASSLGRGFNTGELFFGEGSRLTVL.

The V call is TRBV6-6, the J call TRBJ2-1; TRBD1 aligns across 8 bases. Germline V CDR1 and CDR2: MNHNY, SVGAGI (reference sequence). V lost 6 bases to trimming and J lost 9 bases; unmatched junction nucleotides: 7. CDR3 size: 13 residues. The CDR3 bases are TGTGCCAGCAGCCGCATGACAGGGGTTGAGCAGTTCTTC. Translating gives CASSRMTGVEQFF.

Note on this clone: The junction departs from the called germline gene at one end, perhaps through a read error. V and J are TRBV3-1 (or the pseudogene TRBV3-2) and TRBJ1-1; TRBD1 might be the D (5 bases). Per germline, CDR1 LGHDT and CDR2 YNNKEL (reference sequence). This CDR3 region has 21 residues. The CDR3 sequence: CASNQTLPCRASRLRNTEAFF. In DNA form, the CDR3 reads TGTGCCAGCAACCAAACCCTTCCGTGCAGGGCCTCAAGACTGCGGAACACTGAAGCTTTCTTT.

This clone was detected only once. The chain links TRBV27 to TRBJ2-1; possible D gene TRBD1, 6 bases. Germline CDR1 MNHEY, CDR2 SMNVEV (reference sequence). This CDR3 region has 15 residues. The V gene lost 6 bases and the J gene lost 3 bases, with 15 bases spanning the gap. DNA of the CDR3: TGTGCCAGCAGACCCCTGGACAGAGACTACAATGAGCAGTTCTTC. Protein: CASRPLDRDYNEQFF.